The text below deals with one T cell receptor (beta chain). Its cognate antigen is unknown. This entry belongs to a study of beta chain features in type 1 diabetes. Study-wide results and limits: PCR might favor shorter templates, equally in patients and controls. In type 1 diabetes patients, VDJ junctions had fewer insertions; deletions at these junctions were more frequent.

Sorting with CD45RO/CCR7/CD25/CD127/CD95/CD27 yielded naive, central memory, regulatory and stem-like memory CD4+ cells. With V trimmed by 1 base and J by 9 bases, 7 bases remained unmatched. This CDR3 is 17 amino acids long. Germline V gene data show CDR1 as SGHTA and CDR2 as FQGNSA. The investigators reverse transcribed all of the isolated RNA, so they sequenced expressed TCRB transcripts. Only in-frame clones appear in the TCRdb table, and some are missing; sequencing was by immunoSEQ multiplex PCR. The sample consists of under 250,000 clones, less than 15% of them appearing once. Input material: naive CD4+ T cells from blood. The chain recombines TRBV7-2 with TRBJ2-3; TRBD2 agrees at 16 bases. This receptor was obtained from a woman in her thirties or forties in good health. The CDR3 sequence is CASSLGGTSGRVGTQYF. Here the CDR3 DNA reads TGTGCCAGCAGCTTAGGGGGGACTAGCGGGAGGGTTGGCACGCAGTATTTT.